Listed below are T cell receptor beta chains from one sample, sequenced in a study of T cell responses to AZD1222 COVID-19 vaccine. Only in-frame clones appear in the TCRdb table, and some are missing; sequencing was by immunoSEQ multiplex PCR. The data show roughly 49,000 clones, around 90% seen once. The sample was peripheral blood, taken 28 days after the second AZD1222 dose. The source is an adult who received the AZD1222 COVID-19 vaccine. Each CDR3 is given with its conserved first and last residue. D genes are given only for firm matches. Part of the rows lack a size; the others show once, few, many or a class for expanded clones.

j_call v_call clone_size d_call cdr3_nt cdr3_aa
TRBJ1-1 TRBV30 NA NA TGTGCCTGGAGTCCCGACAGGTACACTGAAGCTTTCTTT CAWSPDRYTEAFF
TRBJ2-3 TRBV6-6 NA NA TGTGCCAGCAGCCCTTCGAAGACCACAGATACGCAGTATTTT CASSPSKTTDTQYF
TRBJ2-7 TRBV3-1/TRBV3-2 NA TRBD2 TGTGCCAGCAGCCGAAACCTAGCGGGAGTGGGCGAGCAGTACTTC CASSRNLAGVGEQYF
TRBJ1-6 TRBV19 NA TRBD1 TGTGCCAGTAGCGGGACAGGGGCGCCTAATTCACCCCTCCACTTT CASSGTGAPNSPLHF
TRBJ2-6 TRBV6-6 NA NA TGTGCCAGCTGGCACAGGGACTACTCTGGGGCCAACGTCCTGACTTTC CASWHRDYSGANVLTF
TRBJ1-1 TRBV18 NA TRBD1 TGTGCCAGCTCACCAGTCGGGACAGGGTTGAACACTGAAGCTTTCTTT CASSPVGTGLNTEAFF
TRBJ2-6 TRBV28 once NA TGTGCCAGCACCCCCCCAGGGGGGGCCAACGTCCTGACTTTC CASTPPGGANVLTF
TRBJ1-2 TRBV3-1/TRBV3-2 NA NA TGTGCCAGCAGCCAAGATCTGATCTATGGCTACACCTTC CASSQDLIYGYTF
TRBJ2-5 TRBV20-1 NA NA TGCAGTGCTCCGGGGGGCCGGACCCAGTACTTC CSAPGGRTQYF
TRBJ2-6 TRBV28 once TRBD1 TGTGCCAGCAGACGACAGGGACCTGGGGCCAACGTCCTGACTTTC CASRRQGPGANVLTF
TRBJ1-2 TRBV28 NA NA TGTGCCAGCAGCTCGCAAGGGAGGGGGGGATGGTATGGCTACACCTTC CASSSQGRGGWYGYTF
TRBJ1-5 TRBV27 NA TRBD1 TGTGCCAGTTTACCGGGACAGCGGGCTAGCAATCAGCCCCAGCATTTT CASLPGQRASNQPQHF
TRBJ2-6 TRBV5-5 few NA TGTGCCAGCAGCTTAGGTGGGGTTGGGGCCAACGTCCTGACTTTC CASSLGGVGANVLTF
TRBJ1-1 TRBV18 NA NA TGTGCCAGCTCACCGAGATTAGCAGAGAGAACTGAAGCTTTCTTT CASSPRLAERTEAFF
TRBJ2-2 TRBV11-3 NA NA TGTGCCAGCAGCACTGGACAGCAGAACACCGGGGAGCTGTTTTTT CASSTGQQNTGELFF
TRBJ2-3 TRBV5-1 NA TRBD2 TGCGCCAGCAGCCCGGGGGGGTCGGACTCCCGTACGCAGTATTTT CASSPGGSDSRTQYF
TRBJ1-5 TRBV6-1 NA NA TGTGCCAGCAGTGACAGGGAAAGCAATCAGCCCCAGCATTTT CASSDRESNQPQHF
TRBJ2-1 TRBV19 NA NA TGTGCCAGTAGTATGAGTGGCGCGTCCTCTCAGTTCTTC CASSMSGASSQFF
TRBJ2-5 TRBV20-1 NA NA TGCAGTGCTAGTGCCCGGAGACAACCCCAAGAGACCCAGTACTTC CSASARRQPQETQYF
TRBJ2-3 TRBV19 NA TRBD1 TGTGCCAGTAATAACGGACAGGGGAGGTCAGATACGCAGTATTTT CASNNGQGRSDTQYF
TRBJ2-5 TRBV11-2 once NA TGTGCCAGCAGCTTAGATGTCAGGGGCCAAGAGACCCAGTACTTC CASSLDVRGQETQYF
TRBJ2-2 TRBV19 NA NA TGTGCCAGTAGTATTCTCAGGCAGGGTGGCACCGGGGAGCTGTTTTTT CASSILRQGGTGELFF
TRBJ2-3 TRBV19 NA TRBD1 TGTGCCAGTAGTCCCCATCCCGCGTTAGGGGGCCCAGATACGCAGTATTTT CASSPHPALGGPDTQYF
TRBJ2-7 TRBV2 NA NA TGTGCCAGCAGTGAAGCCGGGCAGGGTACCTACGAGCAGTACTTC CASSEAGQGTYEQYF
TRBJ2-7 TRBV28 NA NA TGTGCCAGCAGTCTCCTGGTAGGCGAGCAGTACTTC CASSLLVGEQYF
TRBJ2-7 TRBV20-1 NA NA TGCAGTGCTAGTTTGGGCACGGGCTACGAGCAGTACTTC CSASLGTGYEQYF
TRBJ2-4 TRBV7-2 NA NA TGTGCCAGCAGCTCGACCGGAAACATTCAGTACTTC CASSSTGNIQYF
TRBJ2-3 TRBV20-1 NA TRBD2 TGCAGTGCTAGTGGTACATCGGCTAGCGGATTAAATACGCAGTATTTT CSASGTSASGLNTQYF
TRBJ1-3 TRBV5-4 few NA TGTGCCAGCAGCTTGCTTCTATCAGCCGGACACTCTGGAAACACCATATATTTT CASSLLLSAGHSGNTIYF
TRBJ2-5 TRBV15 NA TRBD1 TGTGCCACCAGCAGATCCTCAGGGACAGAAGAGACCCAGTACTTC CATSRSSGTEETQYF
TRBJ2-1 TRBV12-2 NA NA TGTGCAAGTCGCTTAGCGATGACTAGCGGGAGGCCTTCCTACAATGAGCAGTTCTTC CASRLAMTSGRPSYNEQFF
TRBJ2-5 TRBV4-1 NA TRBD1 TGCGCCAGCAGCCCCCCTAGTGGACAGGGAAACCAAGAGACCCAGTACTTC CASSPPSGQGNQETQYF
TRBJ2-1 TRBV28 NA NA TGTGCAGTGGAGGAAGTACACAATGAGCAGTTCTTC CAVEEVHNEQFF
TRBJ2-2 TRBV6-6 NA NA TGTGCCAGCAGAGATACAGGGAAATGGGCCGGGGAGCTGTTTTTT CASRDTGKWAGELFF
TRBJ2-3 TRBV7-9 NA TRBD2 TGTGCCAGCAGCTTAGTTGTAGGCGGGAGAACAGATACGCAGTATTTT CASSLVVGGRTDTQYF
TRBJ2-7 TRBV30 NA TRBD1 TGTGCCTGGACCGCCATTACAGGGGGTAGAGGGCAGTACTTC CAWTAITGGRGQYF
TRBJ2-7 TRBV7-9 NA TRBD1 TGTGCCAGCAGCACTGGGACAGGGGGTGGGGAGCAGTACTTC CASSTGTGGGEQYF
TRBJ2-7 TRBV7-9 once TRBD1 TGTGCCAGCAGCTCCGGACAGGGAAACTACGAGCAGTACTTC CASSSGQGNYEQYF
TRBJ1-6 TRBV6-2/TRBV6-3 NA NA TGTGCCAGCAGTCGCCCAAGGGGGGAATTATCACCCCTCCACTTT CASSRPRGELSPLHF
TRBJ2-5 TRBV28 once NA TGTGCCAGCAGTACTCAGAAGACCCAGTACTTC CASSTQKTQYF
TRBJ2-1 TRBV6-5 NA NA TGTGCCAGCACCATAAGGTATGAGCAGTTCTTC CASTIRYEQFF
TRBJ2-2 TRBV7-2 once NA TGTGCCAGCACCCCTAAACTGAACGGGGAGCTGTTTTTT CASTPKLNGELFF
TRBJ2-3 TRBV6-4 NA TRBD2 TGTGCCAGCAGGCCGGAGGGAGGGTCAGATACGCAGTATTTT CASRPEGGSDTQYF
TRBJ2-4 TRBV7-6 once NA TGTGCCAGCAGCTTAGACGTGGCGGACATTCAGTACTTC CASSLDVADIQYF
TRBJ2-7 TRBV5-3 NA NA TGTGCCAGAAGCTTGAGCGCGGGTCCCTCCTACGAGCAGTACTTC CARSLSAGPSYEQYF
TRBJ1-3 TRBV18 NA NA TGTGCCAGCTCACCAGGGCAGGGGACCTCTGGAAACACCATATATTTT CASSPGQGTSGNTIYF
TRBJ2-4 TRBV7-8 NA TRBD1 TGTGCCAGCAGCTTAAGGGGGACAGGCGGACTAGCCAAAAACATTCAGTACTTC CASSLRGTGGLAKNIQYF
TRBJ2-7 TRBV10-2 NA NA TGCGCCAGCAGTGGGGCAGGAGCTCTCTCCTACGAGCAGTACTTC CASSGAGALSYEQYF
TRBJ2-3 TRBV11-3 NA NA TGTGCCAGCAGCCGCACGCGAGGGGGAGATACGCAGTATTTT CASSRTRGGDTQYF
TRBJ1-5 TRBV5-8 NA NA TGTGCCAGCAGCTCAGGGGTTACGCCCCAGCATTTT CASSSGVTPQHF
TRBJ2-2 TRBV7-3 NA NA TGTGCCAGCAGCTTACAACGTAGGGGCGGGGAGCTGTTTTTT CASSLQRRGGELFF
TRBJ2-6 TRBV29-1 NA NA TGCAGCGTTTCGGACTCTGGGGCCAACGTCCTGACTTTC CSVSDSGANVLTF
TRBJ2-1 TRBV15 NA NA TGTGCCACCAGCAGAGATTTTGGGACTGAGCAGTTCTTC CATSRDFGTEQFF
TRBJ2-3 TRBV29-1 NA TRBD1 TGCAGCGTTCGGACAGGGATCCTTTATAGCACAGATACGCAGTATTTT CSVRTGILYSTDTQYF
TRBJ1-2 TRBV28 few NA TGTGCCAGCAGTTTCCAGGGGTACTATGGCTACACCTTC CASSFQGYYGYTF
TRBJ1-5 TRBV27 NA NA TGTGCCAGCAGTTCGGGGCCCCATCAGCCCCAGCATTTT CASSSGPHQPQHF
TRBJ1-1 TRBV28 once TRBD1 TGTGCCAGCAACTTACAGGGGTGGGGGATCACTGAAGCTTTCTTT CASNLQGWGITEAFF
TRBJ2-1 TRBV29-1 once TRBD2 TGCAGCGTTGAAGGACTAGCAAGCTCCTACAATGAGCAGTTCTTC CSVEGLASSYNEQFF
TRBJ2-2 TRBV9 once NA TGTGCCAGCAGCCAGGGCGGGGTCGGGGAGCTGTTTTTT CASSQGGVGELFF